The 14 T cell receptor beta chains presented below share a single source sample, sequenced in a study of neurological immune-mediated disorders. TCRdb re-derived calls from the 5' RACE reads in MiXCR, one entry per CDR3 protein. The profile covers under 80,000 distinct CDR3 sequences, with around 3.9% appearing a single time and 1.3% taken by the ten largest. Sequencing was carried out using PBMCs. These receptors were taken from a man aged 25 to 40 with multiple sclerosis.

The table lists this clonotype with many counts. The V and J genes are TRBV5-6 and TRBJ1-1, with no clear D. The CDR3 spans 13 residues. The germline gives CDR1 SGHDT, CDR2 YYEEEE. Deletions cut 5 bases from V and 5 bases from J, with 13 bases between. The DNA for the CDR3 is TGTGCCAGCAGTTTAGGCCGGAGAACTGAAGCTTTCTTT. Translating gives CASSLGRRTEAFF.

This clonotype has ten or more counts. This chain links TRBV7-7 with TRBJ2-3; 11 nucleotides match TRBD2. CDR1 SSHAT and CDR2 FNYEAQ come from the germline V gene (reference sequence). The V and J ends lost 4 bases and 5 bases, in that order; junction bases with no gene match: 8. The CDR3 runs 16 residues. The DNA of the CDR3 is TGTGCCAGCAGCTCCAGACTAGCGGGGAGTATAGATACGCAGTATTTT. Translating gives CASSSRLAGSIDTQYF.

This clonotype has ten or more counts. This chain connects TRBV5-5 to TRBJ2-1; 9 nucleotides align to TRBD2. The length of the CDR3 is 15 residues. Germline assignment: CDR1 SGHKS and CDR2 YYEKEE (reference sequence). Trimming removed 1 base from V and 6 bases from J; junction bases left unmatched: 5. In DNA form, the CDR3 reads TGTGCCAGCAGCTTGACCAGCGGGGGGTTCAATGAGCAGTTCTTC. Translated, it gives CASSLTSGGFNEQFF.

This clonotype has a count of ten or more. This chain uses TRBV20-1 with TRBJ2-3, with D unresolved. CDR1 is DFQATT, CDR2 SNEGSKA, per germline (reference sequence). CDR3 length: 13 residues. V was cut by 3 bases and J by 2 bases, with 9 bases left in between. Written as DNA, the CDR3 is TGCAGTGCTAGCGTCTTTTACACAGATACGCAGTATTTT. Translating gives CSASVFYTDTQYF.

This chain uses TRBV14 with TRBJ2-1; 9 bases match TRBD2. V was pared by 2 bases and J by 0 bases, with 2 bases of the junction left unmatched. The CDR3 has 16 amino acids. Germline V gene sequence: CDR1 SGHDN, CDR2 FVKESK. The CDR3 nucleotides read TGTGCCAGCAGCCAATATAGCGGGGGCTCCTACAATGAGCAGTTCTTC. Encoded protein: CASSQYSGGSYNEQFF.

This clonotype was observed a handful of times. The CDR3: CASGTGQLGTGELFF. For the CDR3, the DNA is TGCGCCAGCGGAACGGGACAGCTAGGCACCGGGGAGCTGTTTTTT. This chain uses TRBV5-1 with TRBJ2-2; 7 bases are shared with TRBD1. Looked up from germline, CDR1 is SGHRS and CDR2 is YFSETQ. The CDR3 has 15 amino acids. With 7 bases clipped from V and 4 bases from J, the junction kept 10 bases outside the gene matches.

At least ten counts were recorded for this clonotype. CDR3 amino acids: CASSDTGPHGNTIYF. CDR3 nucleotide sequence: TGTGCCAGCAGCGATACAGGGCCCCATGGAAACACCATATATTTT. This chain links TRBV9 with TRBJ1-3, with D perhaps matching TRBD1 (6 bases). Germline V gene data show CDR1 as SGDLS and CDR2 as YYNGEE. V lost 3 bases and J 3 bases, leaving 13 bases between the germline ends. This CDR3 spans 15 amino acids.

This clonotype was recorded a few times. CDR3 bases: TGTGCCAGCAGGGACAGGGGGGCCTTGAACACTGAAGCTTTCTTT. It yields the protein CASRDRGALNTEAFF. The chain couples TRBV2 to TRBJ1-1, with 10 bases aligning to TRBD1. With V trimmed by 6 bases and J by 0 bases, 4 bases remained unmatched. This CDR3 has 15 amino acids. The germline gives CDR1 SNHLY, CDR2 FYNNEI.

This clonotype was recorded at least ten times. J is TRBJ1-2 and V is TRBV12-3 or TRBV12-4; TRBD1 matches 9 bases. The junction had 3 bases not matched to a gene; V was cut back by 7 bases and J by 3 bases. CDR3 size: 13 residues. Written as DNA, the CDR3 is TGTGCCAGCAACGACAGGGGGGACTATGGCTACACCTTC. Translated: CASNDRGDYGYTF.

Of note for this clonotype: This may stem from a read error, because a much larger clone lies one nucleotide away. V is TRBV3-1 and J is TRBJ1-2; no firm D call. Trimming pared 4 bases from V and 4 bases from J, leaving 7 bases between. CDR3 length: 12 residues. CDR1 and CDR2 (germline): LGHDT, YNNKEL (reference sequence). In DNA, the CDR3 is TGTGCCAGCAGCCGAAAGGCCTATGGCTACACCTTC. Its translation is CASSRKAYGYTF.

The V and J genes are TRBV20-1 and TRBJ2-7; 13 positions agree with TRBD2. Germline trimming cut 6 bases from V and 3 bases from J; bases unmatched to any gene: 11. The CDR3 sequence is 16 residues long. The germline V gene encodes CDR1 DFQATT and CDR2 SNEGSKA (reference sequence). CDR3 residues: CSATGLAGRPDYEQYF. In DNA, the CDR3 is TGCAGTGCCACGGGACTAGCGGGGCGGCCCGACTACGAGCAGTACTTC.

This clonotype was observed at least ten times. The CDR3 is CSVETAHNTQYF. The CDR3 nucleotides read TGCAGCGTGGAGACGGCACACAATACGCAGTATTTT. The chain is built from TRBV29-1 and TRBJ2-3, with D uncertain. Germline lookup yields CDR1 SQVTM and CDR2 ANQGSEA. CDR3 size: 12 residues. Trimming stripped 6 bases from V and 7 bases from J, with 14 bases between.

This clonotype was observed at least ten times. V gene TRBV10-2 combines with J gene TRBJ2-1, with no clear D. V was cut by 4 bases and J by 10 bases, with 8 bases left in between. The CDR3 runs 11 residues. Germline loops: CDR1 WSHSY, CDR2 SAAADI. The CDR3 DNA reads as TGCGCCAGCAGTGGACATGCAGAGCAGTTCTTC. Translated, it gives CASSGHAEQFF.

This clonotype was counted many times. This sequence joins TRBV15 and TRBJ1-4, with D hard to call. This CDR3 has 14 residues. Trimming removed 6 bases from V and 4 bases from J, with 12 bases in between. From germline, CDR1 is LNHNV and CDR2 YYDKDF (reference sequence). CDR3 DNA: TGTGCCACCAGTTTATGGCAGAGTAATGAAAAACTGTTTTTT. This translates into CATSLWQSNEKLFF.